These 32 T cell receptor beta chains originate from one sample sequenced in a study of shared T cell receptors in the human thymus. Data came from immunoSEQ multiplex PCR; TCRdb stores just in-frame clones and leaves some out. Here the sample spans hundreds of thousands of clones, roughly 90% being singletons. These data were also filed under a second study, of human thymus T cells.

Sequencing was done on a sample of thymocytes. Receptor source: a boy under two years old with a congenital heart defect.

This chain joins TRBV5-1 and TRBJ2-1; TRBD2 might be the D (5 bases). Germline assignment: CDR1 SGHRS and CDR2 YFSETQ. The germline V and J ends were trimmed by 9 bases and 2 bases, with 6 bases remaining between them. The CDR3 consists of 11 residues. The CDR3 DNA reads TGCGCCACCGGGACCTACAATGAGCAGTTCTTC. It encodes CATGTYNEQFF.

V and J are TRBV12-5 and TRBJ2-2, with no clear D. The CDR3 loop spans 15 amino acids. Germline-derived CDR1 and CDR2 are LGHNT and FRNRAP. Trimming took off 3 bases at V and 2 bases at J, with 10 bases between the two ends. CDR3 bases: TGTGCTAGTGGTTTCGAGACACACAACACCGGGGAGCTGTTTTTT. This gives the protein CASGFETHNTGELFF. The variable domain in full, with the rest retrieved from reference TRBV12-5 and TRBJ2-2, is DARVTQTPRHKVTEMGQEVTMRCQPILGHNTVFWYRQTMMQGLELLAYFRNRAPLDDSGMPKDRFSAEMPDATLATLKIQPSEPRDSAVYFCASGFETHNTGELFFGEGSRLTVL.

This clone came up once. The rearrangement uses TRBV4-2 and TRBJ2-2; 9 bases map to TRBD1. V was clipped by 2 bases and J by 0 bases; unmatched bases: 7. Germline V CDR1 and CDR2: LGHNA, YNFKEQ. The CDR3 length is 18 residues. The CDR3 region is CASSQTTGGPTNTGELFF. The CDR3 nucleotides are TGTGCCAGCAGCCAAACAACAGGGGGCCCTACGAACACCGGGGAGCTGTTTTTT.

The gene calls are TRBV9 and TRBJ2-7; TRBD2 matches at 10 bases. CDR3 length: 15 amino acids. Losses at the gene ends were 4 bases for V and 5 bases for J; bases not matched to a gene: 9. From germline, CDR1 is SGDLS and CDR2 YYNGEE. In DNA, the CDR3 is TGTGCCAGCAGCCCCCTAGCGGGAGCTGTGGACGAGCAGTACTTC. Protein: CASSPLAGAVDEQYF.

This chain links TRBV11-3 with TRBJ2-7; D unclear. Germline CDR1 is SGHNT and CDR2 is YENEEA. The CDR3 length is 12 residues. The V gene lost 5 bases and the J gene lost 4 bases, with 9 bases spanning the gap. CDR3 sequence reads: CASSPPGYEQYF. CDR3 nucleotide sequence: TGTGCCAGCAGCCCCCCGGGTTACGAGCAGTACTTC. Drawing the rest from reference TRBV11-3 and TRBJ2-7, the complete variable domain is EAGVVQSPRYKIIEKKQPVAFWCNPISGHNTLYWYLQNLGQGPELLIRYENEEAVDDSQLPKDRFSAERLKGVDSTLKIQPAELGDSAVYLCASSPPGYEQYFGPGTRLTVT.

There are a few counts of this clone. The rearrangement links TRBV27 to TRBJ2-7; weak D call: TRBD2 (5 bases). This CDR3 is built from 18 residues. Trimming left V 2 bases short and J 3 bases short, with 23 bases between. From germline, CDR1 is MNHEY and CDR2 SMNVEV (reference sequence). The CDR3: CASSLSSRDKFNGYEQYF. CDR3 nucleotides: TGTGCCAGCAGTTTAAGCTCCCGGGATAAGTTTAACGGCTACGAGCAGTACTTC.

CDR3 protein: CASSLGDRLITPSGNTIYF. DNA of the CDR3: TGTGCCAGCAGCCTCGGGGACAGGCTGATTACACCCTCTGGAAACACCATATATTTT. V gene TRBV13 combines with J gene TRBJ1-3; the match to TRBD1 covers 8 bases. CDR1 is PRHDT and CDR2 is FYEKMQ in the germline V gene (reference sequence). Germline trimming cut 5 bases from V and 0 bases from J; bases unmatched to any gene: 15. The CDR3 is 19 residues long.

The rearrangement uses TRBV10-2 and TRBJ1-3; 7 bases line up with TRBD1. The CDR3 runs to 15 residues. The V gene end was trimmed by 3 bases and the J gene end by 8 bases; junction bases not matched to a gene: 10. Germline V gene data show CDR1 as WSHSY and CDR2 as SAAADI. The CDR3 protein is CASSDRTGLSDTIYF. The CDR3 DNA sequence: TGCGCCAGCAGTGATCGGACAGGCCTTAGTGACACCATATATTTT.

CDR3 in amino acids: CASSLTLAGSHEQYF. The DNA for the CDR3 is TGTGCCAGCAGCTTAACGTTGGCAGGGTCCCACGAGCAGTACTTC. The chain links TRBV7-3 to TRBJ2-7, with D tentatively TRBD1 (5 bases). Between the trimmed V and J ends, which lost 0 bases and 5 bases, there was a span of 14 bases. The CDR3 runs 15 residues. CDR1 SGHTA and CDR2 FQGTGA come from the germline V gene.

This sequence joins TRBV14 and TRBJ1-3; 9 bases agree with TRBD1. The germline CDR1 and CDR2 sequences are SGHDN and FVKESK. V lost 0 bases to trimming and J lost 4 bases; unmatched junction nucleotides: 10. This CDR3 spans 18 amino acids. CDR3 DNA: TGTGCCAGCAGCCAAGACGGGTTAGCGACAGGGGGAGGAAACACCATATATTTT. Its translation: CASSQDGLATGGGNTIYF. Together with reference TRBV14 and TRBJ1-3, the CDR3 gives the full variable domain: EAGVTQFPSHSVIEKGQTVTLRCDPISGHDNLYWYRRVMGKEIKFLLHFVKESKQDESGMPNNRFLAERTGGTYSTLKVQPAELEDSGVYFCASSQDGLATGGGNTIYFGEGSWLTVV.

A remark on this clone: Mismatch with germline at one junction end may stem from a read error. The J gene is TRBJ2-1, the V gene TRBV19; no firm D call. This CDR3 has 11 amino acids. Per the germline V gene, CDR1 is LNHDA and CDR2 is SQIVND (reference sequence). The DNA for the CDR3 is TGTGCCAGCAGTAATCGGAATGAGCAGTTCTTC. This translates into CASSNRNEQFF. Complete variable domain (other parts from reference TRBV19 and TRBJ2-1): DGGITQSPKYLFRKEGQNVTLSCEQNLNHDAMYWYRQDPGQGLRLIYYSQIVNDFQKGDIAEGYSVSREKKESFPLTVTSAQKNPTAFYLCASSNRNEQFFGPGTRLTVL.

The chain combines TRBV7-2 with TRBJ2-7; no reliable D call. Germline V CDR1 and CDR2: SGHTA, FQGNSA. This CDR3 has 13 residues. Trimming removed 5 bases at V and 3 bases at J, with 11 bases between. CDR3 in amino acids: CASSPDNRYEQYF. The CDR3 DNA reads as TGTGCCAGCAGCCCCGACAACCGCTACGAGCAGTACTTC.

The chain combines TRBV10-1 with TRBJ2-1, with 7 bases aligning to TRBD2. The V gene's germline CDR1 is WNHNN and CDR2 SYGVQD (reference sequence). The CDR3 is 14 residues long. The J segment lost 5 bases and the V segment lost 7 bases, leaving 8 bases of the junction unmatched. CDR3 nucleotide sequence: TGCGCCAGCAAGGAGACTAGCTACCACAATGAGCAGTTCTTC. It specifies CASKETSYHNEQFF.

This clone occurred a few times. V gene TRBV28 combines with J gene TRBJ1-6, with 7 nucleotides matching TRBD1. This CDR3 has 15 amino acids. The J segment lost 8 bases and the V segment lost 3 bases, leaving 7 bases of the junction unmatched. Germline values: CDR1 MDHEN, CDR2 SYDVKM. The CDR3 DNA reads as TGTGCCAGCAGTTTTTCTGACAGGGACGATTCACCCCTCCACTTT. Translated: CASSFSDRDDSPLHF.

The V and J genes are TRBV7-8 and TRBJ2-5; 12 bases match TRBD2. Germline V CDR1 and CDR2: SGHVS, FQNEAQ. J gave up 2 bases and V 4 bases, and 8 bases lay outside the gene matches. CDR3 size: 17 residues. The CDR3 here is CASSSIDGLAGQETQYF. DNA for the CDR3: TGTGCCAGCAGCTCAATAGACGGACTAGCGGGACAAGAGACCCAGTACTTC. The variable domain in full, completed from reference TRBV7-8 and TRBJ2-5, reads GAGVSQSPRYKVAKRGQDVALRCDPISGHVSLFWYQQALGQGPEFLTYFQNEAQLDKSGLPSDRFFAERPEGSVSTLKIQRTQQEDSAVYLCASSSIDGLAGQETQYFGPGTRLLVL.

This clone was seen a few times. CDR3 in DNA: TGTGCCAGCAGCCTTACCGGGACAGGGGACGGGGAGACCCAGTACTTC. Amino acid sequence: CASSLTGTGDGETQYF. The chain joins TRBV7-9 to TRBJ2-5; TRBD1 aligns across 10 bases. From germline, CDR1 is SEHNR and CDR2 FQNEAQ (reference sequence). The ends lost 5 bases at V and 5 bases at J; junction bases unmatched: 11. CDR3 length equals 16 residues.

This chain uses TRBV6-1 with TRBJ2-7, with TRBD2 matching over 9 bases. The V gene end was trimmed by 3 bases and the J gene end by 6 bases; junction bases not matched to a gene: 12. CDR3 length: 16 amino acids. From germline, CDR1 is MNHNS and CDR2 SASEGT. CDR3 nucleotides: TGTGCCAGCAGTGATCGCCCCATAGCGGGAGTTGGCGAGCAGTACTTC. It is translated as CASSDRPIAGVGEQYF.

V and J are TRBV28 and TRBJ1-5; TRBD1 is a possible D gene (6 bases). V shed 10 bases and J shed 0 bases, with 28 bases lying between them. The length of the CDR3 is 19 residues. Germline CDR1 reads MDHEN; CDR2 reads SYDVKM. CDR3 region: CATYPVISIGGDSNQPQHF. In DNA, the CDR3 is TGTGCCACTTATCCCGTCATTTCTATAGGGGGGGATAGCAATCAGCCCCAGCATTTT.

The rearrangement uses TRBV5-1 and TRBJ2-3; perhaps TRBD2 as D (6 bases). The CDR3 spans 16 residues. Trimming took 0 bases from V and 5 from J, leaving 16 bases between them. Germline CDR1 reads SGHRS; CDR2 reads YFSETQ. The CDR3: CASSLAGSGDIDTQYF. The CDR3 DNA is TGCGCCAGCAGCTTGGCCGGGTCGGGAGACATAGATACGCAGTATTTT.

The CDR3 bases are TGTGCCAGCAGCTTGGCCGCGTGGACAGGGAACGAGCAGTACTTC. This translates into CASSLAAWTGNEQYF. The chain combines TRBV5-4 with TRBJ2-7; TRBD1 aligns across 8 bases. The V and J ends lost 0 bases and 5 bases, in that order; junction bases with no gene match: 7. CDR3 length: 15 residues. Per germline, CDR1 SGHNT and CDR2 YYREEE (reference sequence).

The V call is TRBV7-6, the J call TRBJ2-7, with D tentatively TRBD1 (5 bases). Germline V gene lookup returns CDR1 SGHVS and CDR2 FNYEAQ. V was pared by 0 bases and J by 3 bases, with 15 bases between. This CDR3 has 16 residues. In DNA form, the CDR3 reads TGTGCCAGCAGCTTAGCGCCGGGCCAGGACATCTACGAGCAGTACTTC. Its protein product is CASSLAPGQDIYEQYF.

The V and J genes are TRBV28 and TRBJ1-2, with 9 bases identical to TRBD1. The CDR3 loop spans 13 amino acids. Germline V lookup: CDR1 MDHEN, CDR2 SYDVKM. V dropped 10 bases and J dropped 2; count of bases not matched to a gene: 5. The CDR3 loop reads CATPGTGNYGYTF. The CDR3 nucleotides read TGTGCCACACCCGGGACAGGGAACTATGGCTACACCTTC.

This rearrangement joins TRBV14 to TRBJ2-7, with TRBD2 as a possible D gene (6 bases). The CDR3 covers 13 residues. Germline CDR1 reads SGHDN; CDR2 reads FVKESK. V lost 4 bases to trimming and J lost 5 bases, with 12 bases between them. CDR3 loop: CASSLAELDEQYF. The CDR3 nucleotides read TGTGCCAGCAGCCTAGCGGAACTGGACGAGCAGTACTTC.

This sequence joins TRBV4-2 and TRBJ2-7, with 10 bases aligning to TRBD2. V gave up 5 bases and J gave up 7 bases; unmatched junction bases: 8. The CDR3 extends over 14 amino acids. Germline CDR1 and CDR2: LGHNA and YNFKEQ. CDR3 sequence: CASSSRVAGGEQYF. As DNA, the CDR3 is TGTGCCAGCAGCTCTCGGGTAGCGGGAGGTGAGCAGTACTTC.

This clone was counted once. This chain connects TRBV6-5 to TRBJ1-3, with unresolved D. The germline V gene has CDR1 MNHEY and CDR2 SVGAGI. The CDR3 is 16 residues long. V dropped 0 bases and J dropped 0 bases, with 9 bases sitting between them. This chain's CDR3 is CASSYSVRSSGNTIYF. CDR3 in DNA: TGTGCCAGCAGTTACTCGGTTCGGTCCTCTGGAAACACCATATATTTT.

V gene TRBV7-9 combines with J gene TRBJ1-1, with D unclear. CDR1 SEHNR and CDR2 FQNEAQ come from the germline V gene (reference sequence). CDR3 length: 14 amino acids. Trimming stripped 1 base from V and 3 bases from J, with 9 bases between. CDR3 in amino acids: CASSLGGVDTEAFF. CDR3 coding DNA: TGTGCCAGCAGCTTAGGCGGAGTTGACACTGAAGCTTTCTTT.

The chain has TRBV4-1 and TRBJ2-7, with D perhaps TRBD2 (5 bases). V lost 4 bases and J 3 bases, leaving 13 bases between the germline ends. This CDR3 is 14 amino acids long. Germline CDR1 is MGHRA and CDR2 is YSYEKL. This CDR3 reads CASSPRTAVYEQYF. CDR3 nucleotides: TGCGCCAGCAGCCCCCGGACTGCGGTCTACGAGCAGTACTTC.

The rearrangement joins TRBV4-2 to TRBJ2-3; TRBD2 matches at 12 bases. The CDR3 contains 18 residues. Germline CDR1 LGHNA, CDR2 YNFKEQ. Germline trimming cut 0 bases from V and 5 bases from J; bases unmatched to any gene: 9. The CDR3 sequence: CASSQEVLAGGYLDTQYF. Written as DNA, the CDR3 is TGTGCCAGCAGCCAAGAAGTTCTAGCGGGAGGGTACTTAGATACGCAGTATTTT.

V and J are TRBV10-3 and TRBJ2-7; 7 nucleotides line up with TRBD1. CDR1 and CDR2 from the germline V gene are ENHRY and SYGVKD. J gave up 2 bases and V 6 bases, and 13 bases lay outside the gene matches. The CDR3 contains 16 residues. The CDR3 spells CAISQTFSGQTYEQYF. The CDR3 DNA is TGTGCCATCAGCCAAACGTTCTCGGGACAGACCTACGAGCAGTACTTC.

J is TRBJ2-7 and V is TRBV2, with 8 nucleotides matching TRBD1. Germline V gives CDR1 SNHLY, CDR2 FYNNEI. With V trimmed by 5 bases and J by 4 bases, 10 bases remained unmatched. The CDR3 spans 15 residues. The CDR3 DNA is TGTGCCAGCAGTTTGAACCGGGACAGGAGGTACGAGCAGTACTTC. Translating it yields CASSLNRDRRYEQYF. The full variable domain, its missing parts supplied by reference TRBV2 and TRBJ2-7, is EPEVTQTPSHQVTQMGQEVILRCVPISNHLYFYWYRQILGQKVEFLVSFYNNEISEKSEIFDDQFSVERPDGSNFTLKIRSTKLEDSAMYFCASSLNRDRRYEQYFGPGTRLTVT.

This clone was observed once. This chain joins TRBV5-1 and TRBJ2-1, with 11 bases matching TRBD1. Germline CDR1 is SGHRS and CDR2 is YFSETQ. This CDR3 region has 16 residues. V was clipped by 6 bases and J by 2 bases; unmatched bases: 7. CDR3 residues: CASNSQGQGAYNEQFF. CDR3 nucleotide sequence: TGCGCCAGCAACTCCCAGGGACAGGGGGCCTACAATGAGCAGTTCTTC.

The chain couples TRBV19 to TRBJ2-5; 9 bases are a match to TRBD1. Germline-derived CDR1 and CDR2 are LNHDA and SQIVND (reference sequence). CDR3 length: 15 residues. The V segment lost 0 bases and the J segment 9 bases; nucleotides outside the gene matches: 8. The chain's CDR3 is CASSIDGQGLDPQYF. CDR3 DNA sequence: TGTGCCAGTAGTATAGACGGACAGGGGTTGGATCCCCAGTACTTC. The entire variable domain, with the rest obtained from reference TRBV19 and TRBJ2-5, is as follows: DGGITQSPKYLFRKEGQNVTLSCEQNLNHDAMYWYRQDPGQGLRLIYYSQIVNDFQKGDIAEGYSVSREKKESFPLTVTSAQKNPTAFYLCASSIDGQGLDPQYFGPGTRLLVL.